This TCR beta chain was recorded in a study of control samples from healthy donors and cancer patients. V gave up 1 base and J gave up 10 bases, with 13 bases separating them. This CDR3 comprises 13 residues. The germline CDR1 and CDR2 sequences are KGHSH and LQKENI. The method was immunoSEQ multiplex PCR; TCRdb's version includes in-frame clones alone and lacks a portion of them. The sample records 65,000 to 85,000 clones, roughly nine tenths being singletons. The chain combines TRBV18 with TRBJ1-1; D might be TRBD1 (5 bases). The sequenced material came from PBMCs. This receptor was obtained from a woman in her 50s with colorectal cancer. The CDR3 loop is CASSPRDGEGAFF. CDR3 nucleotides: TGTGCCAGCTCACCACGGGACGGTGAGGGAGCTTTCTTT.